This T cell receptor (beta chain) stems from a study of cytomegalovirus exposure and HLA in healthy donors. General study points: Fewer N-insertions than the roughly 670-donor mean were reportedly shown by an Asian-associated ancestry cluster in a later analysis. A later look showed TCR association rates differing by HLA locus, highest for DRB1 and lowest for HLA-C.

The PCR used 60 Vbeta and 13 Jbeta primers. The assay was immunoSEQ multiplex PCR, and TCRdb's table has in-frame clones only and misses some. Recorded for this sample: about 210,000 clones. In regard to this clone: Its antigen is unidentified.

The germline gives CDR1 SEHNR, CDR2 FQNEAQ (reference sequence). The CDR3 consists of 14 residues. The source material was PBMCs. This chain uses TRBV7-9 with TRBJ2-5, with D tentatively TRBD1 (5 bases). The end of the DNA is better explained by TRBJ2-7, so the J call may be wrong. The sequence derives from a woman aged 25-40 years in good health and CMV-seropositive. The CDR3 DNA reads as TGTGCCAGCAGCCTGGGGCTTAGCTCCTACGAGCAGTACTTC. Translating gives CASSLGLSSYEQYF.